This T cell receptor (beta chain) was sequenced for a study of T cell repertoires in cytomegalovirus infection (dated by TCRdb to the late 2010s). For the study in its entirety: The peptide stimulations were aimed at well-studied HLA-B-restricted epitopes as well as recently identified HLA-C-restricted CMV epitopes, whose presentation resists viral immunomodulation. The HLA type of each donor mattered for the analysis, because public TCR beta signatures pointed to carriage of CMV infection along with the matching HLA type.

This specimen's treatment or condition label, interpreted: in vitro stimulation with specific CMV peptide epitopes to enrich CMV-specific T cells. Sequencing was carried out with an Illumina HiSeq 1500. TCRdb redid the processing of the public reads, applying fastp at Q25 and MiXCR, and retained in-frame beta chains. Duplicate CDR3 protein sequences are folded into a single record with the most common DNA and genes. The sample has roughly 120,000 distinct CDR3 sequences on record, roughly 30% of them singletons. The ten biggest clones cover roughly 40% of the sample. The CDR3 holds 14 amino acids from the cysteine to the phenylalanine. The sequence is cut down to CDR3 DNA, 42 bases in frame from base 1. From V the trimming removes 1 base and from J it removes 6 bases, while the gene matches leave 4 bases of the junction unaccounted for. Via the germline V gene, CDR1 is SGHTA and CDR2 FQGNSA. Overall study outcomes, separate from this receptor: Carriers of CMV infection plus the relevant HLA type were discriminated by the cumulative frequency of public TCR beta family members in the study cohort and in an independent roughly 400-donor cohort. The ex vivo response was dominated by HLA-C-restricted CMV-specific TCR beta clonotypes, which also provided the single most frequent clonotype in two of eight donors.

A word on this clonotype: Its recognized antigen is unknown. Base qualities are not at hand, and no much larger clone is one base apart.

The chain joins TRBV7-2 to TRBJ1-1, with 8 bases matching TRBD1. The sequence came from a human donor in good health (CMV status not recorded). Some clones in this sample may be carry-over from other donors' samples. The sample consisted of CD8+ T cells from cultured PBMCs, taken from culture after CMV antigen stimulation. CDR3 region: CASSLGTGMSEAFF. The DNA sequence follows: TGTGCCAGCAGCTTAGGGACAGGGATGTCTGAAGCTTTCTTT.